The 18 T cell receptor beta chains presented below share a single source sample, sequenced in a study of blood T cell repertoires in COVID-19. TCRdb's table, derived via immunoSEQ multiplex PCR, lists solely in-frame clones and lacks some. The sample records 150,000 to 200,000 clones, 90% being singletons. Material: peripheral blood. The source is a man in his 60s with active or convalescent COVID-19.

The V gene is TRBV6-5, the J gene TRBJ1-5; D may be TRBD1 (6 bases). Germline-derived CDR1 and CDR2 are MNHEY and SVGAGI. CDR3 length: 16 residues. The V gene lost 0 bases and the J gene lost 7 bases, with 16 bases spanning the gap. CDR3 nucleotide sequence: TGTGCCAGCAGTTACTCTTACAGGGCTTCCCCCCAGCCCCAGCATTTT. Translation gives CASSYSYRASPQPQHF.

The rearrangement uses TRBV7-2 and TRBJ2-7; D is perhaps TRBD2 (7 bases). CDR1 is SGHTA and CDR2 is FQGNSA in the germline V gene. Trimming took 0 bases from V and 6 from J, leaving 9 bases between them. The CDR3 consists of 13 residues. The CDR3 is CASSLAGGLEQYF. The DNA of the CDR3 is TGTGCCAGCAGCTTAGCCGGGGGGCTCGAGCAGTACTTC.

CDR3: CASLPDEGARGYTF. CDR3 DNA sequence: TGTGCCAGCCTACCCGATGAGGGGGCGCGGGGCTACACCTTC. The rearrangement uses TRBV6-5 and TRBJ1-2, with 7 bases fitting TRBD1. The germline V gene has CDR1 MNHEY and CDR2 SVGAGI. This CDR3 contains 14 residues. Unmatched junction bases numbered 14, after V lost 8 bases and J lost 8 bases.

For this clone: Other DNA sequences of this sample code for an identical CDR3. The chain couples TRBV5-1 to TRBJ1-5; D might be TRBD1 (5 bases). Germline CDR1 SGHRS, CDR2 YFSETQ. The CDR3 loop spans 15 amino acids. V was pared by 0 bases and J by 1 base, with 8 bases between. In nucleotides, the CDR3 is TGCGCCAGCAGCTTGGGCGGGGACAGCAATCAGCCCCAGCATTTT. Translation: CASSLGGDSNQPQHF.

The CDR3 reads CASSQARGGALGTDTQYF. The CDR3 nucleotides are TGTGCCAGCAGCCAAGCCCGGGGGGGGGCACTAGGCACAGATACGCAGTATTTT. The chain links TRBV3-1 (or the pseudogene TRBV3-2) to TRBJ2-3; TRBD2 matches at 8 bases. Germline V gives CDR1 LGHDT, CDR2 YNNKEL (reference sequence). The CDR3 sequence is 18 residues long. Unmatched junction bases numbered 10, after V lost 1 base and J lost 1 base.

The rearrangement links TRBV6-1 to TRBJ1-4, with D possibly being TRBD1 (6 bases). The germline gives CDR1 MNHNS, CDR2 SASEGT. Deletions cut 2 bases from V and 8 bases from J, with 12 bases between. The length of the CDR3 is 14 residues. The CDR3 DNA is TGTGCCAGCAGTGAACAGGGGAAAGGGGAAAAACTGTTTTTT. Translating gives CASSEQGKGEKLFF.

This chain links TRBV19 with TRBJ1-4, with D possibly matching TRBD1 (6 bases). With 3 bases removed from V and 0 bases from J, the gap between germline ends came to 11 bases. From germline, CDR1 is LNHDA and CDR2 SQIVND (reference sequence). The CDR3 is 16 residues long. The CDR3 bases are TGTGCCAGTAGTATCCAGGGGTTGACAACTAATGAAAAACTGTTTTTT. Protein: CASSIQGLTTNEKLFF.

The rearrangement joins TRBV19 to TRBJ2-1; D is possibly TRBD2 (7 bases). This CDR3 comprises 13 residues. In germline, CDR1 is LNHDA, CDR2 SQIVND (reference sequence). Trimming cost V 6 bases and J 8 bases, with 14 bases left between them. The CDR3 DNA reads as TGTGCCAGTAGCGCCTTAGGGGGGGATGAGCAGTTCTTC. Protein: CASSALGGDEQFF.

The rearrangement links TRBV7-6 to TRBJ1-2; TRBD1 matches 7 bases. This CDR3 has 17 residues. From germline, CDR1 is SGHVS and CDR2 FNYEAQ. V lost 2 bases, J lost 3 bases, and 12 bases stayed unmatched. CDR3 bases: TGTGCCAGCAGCTTATTGTCCGGGACAGCCAATGACTATGGCTACACCTTC. This encodes CASSLLSGTANDYGYTF.

The V gene is TRBV6-5, the J gene TRBJ1-4; perhaps TRBD1 as D (6 bases). Germline V CDR1 and CDR2: MNHEY, SVGAGI. V was cut by 8 bases and J by 9 bases, with 22 bases left in between. This CDR3 has 15 residues. DNA of the CDR3: TGTGCCAGCTCAACAGCGGGGGCTCCCATGCAAAAACTGTTTTTT. Translation: CASSTAGAPMQKLFF.

V gene TRBV10-3 combines with J gene TRBJ1-2, with 9 bases matching TRBD1. Germline V CDR1 and CDR2: ENHRY, SYGVKD. The CDR3 is 13 amino acids. V trimming: 5 bases; J trimming: 6 bases; junction bases outside the gene matches: 4. CDR3 residues: CAISLGQGNGYTF. CDR3 DNA: TGTGCCATCAGTTTAGGACAGGGGAATGGCTACACCTTC.

The rearrangement uses TRBV3-1 (or the pseudogene TRBV3-2) and TRBJ2-1; 7 nucleotides line up with TRBD1. The length of the CDR3 is 17 residues. Per the germline V gene, CDR1 is LGHDT and CDR2 is YNNKEL (reference sequence). V gave up 4 bases and J gave up 4 bases; unmatched junction bases: 13. The CDR3 DNA reads as TGTGCCAGCAGCCCAGATCGGGCAGGGGGATTGTACAATGAGCAGTTCTTC. Translation: CASSPDRAGGLYNEQFF.

The genes are TRBV3-1 (or the pseudogene TRBV3-2) and TRBJ2-2; 8 nucleotides agree with TRBD1. Trimming took 2 bases from V and 3 from J; bases not matched to a gene: 5. Per germline, CDR1 LGHDT and CDR2 YNNKEL (reference sequence). The CDR3 spans 16 residues. CDR3 sequence reads: CASSQLRGRDTGELFF. CDR3 coding DNA: TGTGCCAGCAGCCAACTCAGGGGGCGCGACACCGGGGAGCTGTTTTTT.

The chain uses TRBV18 and TRBJ2-3; 9 nucleotides agree with TRBD2. The CDR3 contains 15 residues. The V gene's germline CDR1 is KGHSH and CDR2 LQKENI. V was clipped by 6 bases and J by 4 bases; unmatched bases: 8. The CDR3, as DNA: TGTGCCAGCTCCCTAGCGGGGAGGATGCCAGATACGCAGTATTTT. Residues: CASSLAGRMPDTQYF. The variable domain in full, with the rest retrieved from reference TRBV18 and TRBJ2-3, is NAGVMQNPRHLVRRRGQEARLRCSPMKGHSHVYWYRQLPEEGLKFMVYLQKENIIDESGMPKERFSAEFPKEGPSILRIQQVVRGDSAAYFCASSLAGRMPDTQYFGPGTRLTVL.

J is TRBJ1-3 and V is TRBV7-2, with D possibly being TRBD1 (5 bases). Trimming took off 5 bases at V and 0 bases at J, with 17 bases between the two ends. CDR3 length equals 17 residues. The germline V gene has CDR1 SGHTA and CDR2 FQGNSA. CDR3 DNA sequence: TGTGCCAGCAGCAAAAGCACAGGCCACCTCTCTGGAAACACCATATATTTT. This translates into CASSKSTGHLSGNTIYF.

The rearrangement uses TRBV19 and TRBJ2-3, with 7 nucleotides matching TRBD1. From germline, CDR1 is LNHDA and CDR2 SQIVND (reference sequence). The CDR3 is 14 amino acids. Trimming removed 1 base from V and 4 bases from J; junction bases left unmatched: 2. The CDR3 here is CASSIGQGSDTQYF. CDR3 nucleotide sequence: TGTGCCAGTAGTATAGGACAGGGTTCAGATACGCAGTATTTT.

This chain joins TRBV11-2 and TRBJ1-2, with 7 bases lining up with TRBD1. The germline V gene has CDR1 SGHAT and CDR2 FQNNGV. Trimming removed 4 bases from V and 6 bases from J; junction bases left unmatched: 8. CDR3 length: 14 amino acids. The chain's CDR3 is CASSSLLQGHGYTF. In DNA form, the CDR3 reads TGTGCCAGCAGCTCCTTACTACAGGGGCATGGCTACACCTTC. The full variable domain, with the rest looked up from reference TRBV11-2 and TRBJ1-2, is EAGVAQSPRYKIIEKRQSVAFWCNPISGHATLYWYQQILGQGPKLLIQFQNNGVVDDSQLPKDRFSAERLKGVDSTLKIQPAKLEDSAVYLCASSSLLQGHGYTFGSGTRLTVV.

The chain couples TRBV25-1 to TRBJ2-3; 9 nucleotides line up with TRBD1. Germline V gene sequence: CDR1 MGHDK, CDR2 SYGVNS. This CDR3 has 16 amino acids. The V and J ends lost 3 bases and 1 base, in that order; junction bases with no gene match: 5. The CDR3 loop reads CASSDRWTGGTDTQYF. For the CDR3, the DNA is TGTGCCAGCAGTGACCGATGGACAGGGGGCACAGATACGCAGTATTTT.